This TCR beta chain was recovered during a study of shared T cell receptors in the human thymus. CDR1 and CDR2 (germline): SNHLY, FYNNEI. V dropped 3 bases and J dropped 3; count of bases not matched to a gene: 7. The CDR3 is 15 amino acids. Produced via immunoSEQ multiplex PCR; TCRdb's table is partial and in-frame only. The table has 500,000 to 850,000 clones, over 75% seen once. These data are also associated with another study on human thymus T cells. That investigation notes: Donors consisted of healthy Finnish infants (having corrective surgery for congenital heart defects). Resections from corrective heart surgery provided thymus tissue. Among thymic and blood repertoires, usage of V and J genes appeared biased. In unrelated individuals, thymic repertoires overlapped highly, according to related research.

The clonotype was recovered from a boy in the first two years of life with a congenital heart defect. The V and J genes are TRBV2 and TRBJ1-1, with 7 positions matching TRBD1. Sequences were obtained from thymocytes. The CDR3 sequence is CASSERQGGDTEAFF. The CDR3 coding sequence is TGTGCCAGCAGTGAGAGACAGGGCGGGGACACTGAAGCTTTCTTT.